This TCR beta chain was recovered during a study of human T cells and chemical hapten exposure. Study-wide background: The study lasted roughly 26 weeks, and patients were dosed weekly with diphenylcyclopropenone on the scalp throughout.

Time point given: patch test 2, 6 weeks after DPC sensitization. The treatment is: therapeutic diphenylcyclopropenone sensitization with weekly scalp DPC. In the original analysis: Across samples, TCR counts had a median of about 92,000 and ranged from about 23,224 to 690,600. TCRdb reanalysed the RACE reads using MiXCR and keeps one entry per CDR3 protein. None of the V and J calls come from the authors' own analysis; TCRdb made them. The data show tens of thousands of distinct CDR3 sequences, about 11% seen once. For this clonotype: The antigen remains undetermined.

This CDR3 is 12 amino acids long. Trimming cost V 2 bases and J 7 bases, with 6 bases left between them. Study-wide findings and caveats: In the PT1 data, expanded TCR counts showed a positive correlation with patch test score.

The sample was whole blood, taken in connection with sensitization to the hapten diphenylcyclopropenone (DPC). This sequence originates from a man aged 35 to 55 with alopecia areata. Some clones in this sample may be carry-over from other donors' samples. The chain has TRBV12-3 or TRBV12-4 and TRBJ2-1, with D perhaps matching TRBD1 (5 bases). CDR3 coding DNA: TGTGCCAGCAGTTTAAGGGGTAATGAGCAGTTCTTC. This codes for CASSLRGNEQFF.